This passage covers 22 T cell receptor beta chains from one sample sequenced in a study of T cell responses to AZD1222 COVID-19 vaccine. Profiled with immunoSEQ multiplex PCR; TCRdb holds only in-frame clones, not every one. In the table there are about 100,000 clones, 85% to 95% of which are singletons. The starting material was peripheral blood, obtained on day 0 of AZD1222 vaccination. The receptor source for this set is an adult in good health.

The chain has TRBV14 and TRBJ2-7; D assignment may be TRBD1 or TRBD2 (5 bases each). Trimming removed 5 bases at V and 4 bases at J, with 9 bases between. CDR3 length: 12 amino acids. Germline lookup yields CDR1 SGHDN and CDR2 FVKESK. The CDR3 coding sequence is TGTGCCAGCAGCGGGACCTTATACGAGCAGTACTTC. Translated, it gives CASSGTLYEQYF.

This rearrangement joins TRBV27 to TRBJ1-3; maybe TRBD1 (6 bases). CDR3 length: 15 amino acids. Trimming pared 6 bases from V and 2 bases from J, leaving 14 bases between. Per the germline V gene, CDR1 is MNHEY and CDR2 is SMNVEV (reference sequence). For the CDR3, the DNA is TGTGCCAGCAGGGGGACACTATCCGCTGGAAACACCATATATTTT. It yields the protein CASRGTLSAGNTIYF.

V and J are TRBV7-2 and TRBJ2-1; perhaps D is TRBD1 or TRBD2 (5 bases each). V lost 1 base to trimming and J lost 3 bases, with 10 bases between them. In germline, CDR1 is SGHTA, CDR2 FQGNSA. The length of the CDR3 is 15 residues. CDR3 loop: CASSLGGTGYNEQFF. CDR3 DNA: TGTGCCAGCAGCTTAGGTGGGACCGGCTACAATGAGCAGTTCTTC.

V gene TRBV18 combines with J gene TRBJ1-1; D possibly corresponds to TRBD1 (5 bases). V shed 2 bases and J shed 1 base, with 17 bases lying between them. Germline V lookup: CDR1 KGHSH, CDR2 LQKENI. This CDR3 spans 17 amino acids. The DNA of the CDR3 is TGTGCCAGCTCACCAAGGGGTTTCAGGGCGACGAACACTGAAGCTTTCTTT. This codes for CASSPRGFRATNTEAFF.

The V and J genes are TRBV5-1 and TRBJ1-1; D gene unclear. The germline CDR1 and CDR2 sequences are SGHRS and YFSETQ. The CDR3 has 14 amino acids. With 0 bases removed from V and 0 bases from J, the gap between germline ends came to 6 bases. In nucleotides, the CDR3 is TGCGCCAGCAGCTTGGGAGAATTGAACACTGAAGCTTTCTTT. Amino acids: CASSLGELNTEAFF.

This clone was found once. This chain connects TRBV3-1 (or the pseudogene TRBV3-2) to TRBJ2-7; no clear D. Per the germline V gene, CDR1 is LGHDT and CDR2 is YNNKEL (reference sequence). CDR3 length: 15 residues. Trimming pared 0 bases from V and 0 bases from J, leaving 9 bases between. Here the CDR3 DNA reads TGTGCCAGCAGCCAAGAATGGGAAACCTCCTACGAGCAGTACTTC. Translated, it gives CASSQEWETSYEQYF.

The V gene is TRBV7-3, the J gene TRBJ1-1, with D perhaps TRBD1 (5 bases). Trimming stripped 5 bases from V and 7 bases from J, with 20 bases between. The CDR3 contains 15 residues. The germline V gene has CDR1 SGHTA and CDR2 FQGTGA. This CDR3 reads CASSPTGGDDHEAFF. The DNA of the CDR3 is TGTGCCAGCAGCCCTACAGGAGGGGACGATCATGAAGCTTTCTTT.

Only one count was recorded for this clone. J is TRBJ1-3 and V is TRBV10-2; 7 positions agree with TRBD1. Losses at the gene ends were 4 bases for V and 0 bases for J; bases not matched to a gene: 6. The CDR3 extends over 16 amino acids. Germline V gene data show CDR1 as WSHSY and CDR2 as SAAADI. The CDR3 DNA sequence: TGCGCCAGCAGTGTATTAAGGGGGCCCTCTGGAAACACCATATATTTT. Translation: CASSVLRGPSGNTIYF.

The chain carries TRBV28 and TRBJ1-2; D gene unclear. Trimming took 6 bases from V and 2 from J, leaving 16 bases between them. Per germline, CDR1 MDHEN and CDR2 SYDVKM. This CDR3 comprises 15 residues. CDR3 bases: TGTGCCAGCAGCACCAGATGGACGGACAACTATGGCTACACCTTC. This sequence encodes CASSTRWTDNYGYTF.

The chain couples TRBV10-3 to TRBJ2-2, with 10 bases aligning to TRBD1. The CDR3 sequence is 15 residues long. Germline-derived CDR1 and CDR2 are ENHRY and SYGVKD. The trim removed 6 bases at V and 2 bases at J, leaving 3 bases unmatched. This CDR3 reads CAIRGQGVNTGELFF. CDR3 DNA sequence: TGTGCCATCAGAGGACAGGGGGTTAACACCGGGGAGCTGTTTTTT.

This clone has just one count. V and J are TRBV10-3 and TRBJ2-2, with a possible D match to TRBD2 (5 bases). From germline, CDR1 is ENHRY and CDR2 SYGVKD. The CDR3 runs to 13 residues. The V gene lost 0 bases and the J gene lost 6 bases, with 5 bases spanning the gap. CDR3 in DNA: TGTGCCATCAGTGAGTCGGGAGCCGGGGAGCTGTTTTTT. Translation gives CAISESGAGELFF.

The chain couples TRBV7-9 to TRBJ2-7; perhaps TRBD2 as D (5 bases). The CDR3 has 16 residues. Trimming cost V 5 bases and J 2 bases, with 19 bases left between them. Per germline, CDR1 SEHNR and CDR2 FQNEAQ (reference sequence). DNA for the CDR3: TGTGCCAGCAGCCGTCGCCTGGTGGGGAGAACCTACGAGCAGTACTTC. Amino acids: CASSRRLVGRTYEQYF.

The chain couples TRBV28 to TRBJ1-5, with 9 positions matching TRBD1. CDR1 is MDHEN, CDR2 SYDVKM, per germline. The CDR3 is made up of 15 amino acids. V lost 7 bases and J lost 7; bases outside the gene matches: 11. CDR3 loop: CASTTGTGLGQPQHF. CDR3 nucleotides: TGTGCCAGCACAACCGGGACAGGGTTAGGGCAGCCCCAGCATTTT.

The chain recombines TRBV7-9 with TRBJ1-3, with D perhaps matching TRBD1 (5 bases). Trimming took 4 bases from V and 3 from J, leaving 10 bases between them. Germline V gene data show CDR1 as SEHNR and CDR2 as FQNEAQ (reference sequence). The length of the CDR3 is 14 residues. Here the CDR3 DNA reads TGTGCCAGCAGCTCTCAGGGTTTTGGAAACACCATATATTTT. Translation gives CASSSQGFGNTIYF.

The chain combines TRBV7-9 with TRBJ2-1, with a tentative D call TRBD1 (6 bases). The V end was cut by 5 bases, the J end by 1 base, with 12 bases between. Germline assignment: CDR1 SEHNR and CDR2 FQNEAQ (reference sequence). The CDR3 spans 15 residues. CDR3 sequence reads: CASSPLGASYNEQFF. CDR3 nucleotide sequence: TGTGCCAGCAGCCCCTTGGGGGCTTCCTACAATGAGCAGTTCTTC.

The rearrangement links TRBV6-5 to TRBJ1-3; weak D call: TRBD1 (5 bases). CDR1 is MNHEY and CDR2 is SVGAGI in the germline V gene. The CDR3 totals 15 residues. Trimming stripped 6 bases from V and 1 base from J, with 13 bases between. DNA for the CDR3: TGTGCCAGCAGGGGAGCCGGGACGTCTGGAAACACCATATATTTT. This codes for CASRGAGTSGNTIYF.

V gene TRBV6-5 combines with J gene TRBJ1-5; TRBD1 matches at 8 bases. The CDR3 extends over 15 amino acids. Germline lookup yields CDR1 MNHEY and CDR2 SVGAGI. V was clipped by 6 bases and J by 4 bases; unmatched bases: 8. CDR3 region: CASRSRGQVNQPQHF. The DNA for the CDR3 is TGTGCCAGCAGGAGTCGGGGACAGGTAAATCAGCCCCAGCATTTT.

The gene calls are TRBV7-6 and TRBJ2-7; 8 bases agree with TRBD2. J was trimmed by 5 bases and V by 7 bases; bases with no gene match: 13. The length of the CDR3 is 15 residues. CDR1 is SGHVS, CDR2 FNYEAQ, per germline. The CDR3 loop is CASKLDGRARDEQYF. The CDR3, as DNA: TGTGCCAGCAAATTGGACGGGAGGGCCAGGGACGAGCAGTACTTC.

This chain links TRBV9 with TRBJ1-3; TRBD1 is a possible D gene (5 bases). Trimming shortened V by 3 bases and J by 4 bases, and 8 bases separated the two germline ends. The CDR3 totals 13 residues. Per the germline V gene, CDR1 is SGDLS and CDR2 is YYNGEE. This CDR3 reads CASSDYRGNTIYF. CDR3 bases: TGTGCCAGCAGCGACTACAGGGGAAACACCATATATTTT.

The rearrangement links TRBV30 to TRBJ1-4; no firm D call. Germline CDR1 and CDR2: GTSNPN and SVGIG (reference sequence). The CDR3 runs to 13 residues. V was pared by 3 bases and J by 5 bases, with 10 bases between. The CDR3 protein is CAWRSGLNEKLFF. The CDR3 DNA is TGTGCCTGGAGGAGCGGGTTGAATGAAAAACTGTTTTTT.

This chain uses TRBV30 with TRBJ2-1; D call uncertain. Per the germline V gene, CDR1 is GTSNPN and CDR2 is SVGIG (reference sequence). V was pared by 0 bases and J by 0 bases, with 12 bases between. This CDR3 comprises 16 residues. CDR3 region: CAWSVLWDSSYNEQFF. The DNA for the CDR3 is TGTGCCTGGAGTGTTCTTTGGGATAGCTCCTACAATGAGCAGTTCTTC.

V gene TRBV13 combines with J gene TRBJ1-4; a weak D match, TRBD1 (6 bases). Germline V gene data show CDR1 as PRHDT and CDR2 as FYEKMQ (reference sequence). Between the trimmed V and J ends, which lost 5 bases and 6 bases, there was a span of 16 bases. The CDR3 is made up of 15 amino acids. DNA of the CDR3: TGTGCCAGCAGCCCCCGCGGGGGCGAAGATGAAAAACTGTTTTTT. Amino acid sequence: CASSPRGGEDEKLFF.